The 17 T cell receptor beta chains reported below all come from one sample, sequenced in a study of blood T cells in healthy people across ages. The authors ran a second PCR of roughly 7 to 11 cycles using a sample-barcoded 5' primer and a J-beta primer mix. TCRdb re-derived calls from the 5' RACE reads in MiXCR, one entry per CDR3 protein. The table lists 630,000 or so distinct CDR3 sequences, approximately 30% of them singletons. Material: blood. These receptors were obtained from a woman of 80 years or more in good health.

The DNA of the CDR3 is TGTGCCAGCAGTGAGAGTCAGCAAGTGTACAATGAGCAGTACTTC. Its translation: CASSESQQVYNEQYF. The chain joins TRBV2 to TRBJ2-1; no definite D call. The better agreement between TRBJ2-7 and the DNA end casts doubt on the J call. CDR3 length: 15 amino acids. Germline values: CDR1 SNHLY, CDR2 FYNNEI.

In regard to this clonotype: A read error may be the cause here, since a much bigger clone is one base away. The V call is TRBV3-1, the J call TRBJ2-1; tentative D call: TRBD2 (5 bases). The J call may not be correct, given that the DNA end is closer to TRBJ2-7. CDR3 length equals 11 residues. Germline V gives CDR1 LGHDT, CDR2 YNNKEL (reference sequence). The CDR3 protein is CASWRNNEQYF. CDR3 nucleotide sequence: TGTGCCAGCTGGAGGAACAATGAGCAGTACTTC.

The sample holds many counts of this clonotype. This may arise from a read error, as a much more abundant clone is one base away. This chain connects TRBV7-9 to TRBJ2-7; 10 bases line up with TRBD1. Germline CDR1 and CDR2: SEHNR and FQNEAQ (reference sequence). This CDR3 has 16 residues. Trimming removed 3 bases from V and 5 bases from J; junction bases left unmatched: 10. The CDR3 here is CASSLGRGQGTHEQYF. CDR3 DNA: TGTGCCAGCAGCTTGGGGAGGGGACAGGGGACCCACGAGCAGTACTTC.

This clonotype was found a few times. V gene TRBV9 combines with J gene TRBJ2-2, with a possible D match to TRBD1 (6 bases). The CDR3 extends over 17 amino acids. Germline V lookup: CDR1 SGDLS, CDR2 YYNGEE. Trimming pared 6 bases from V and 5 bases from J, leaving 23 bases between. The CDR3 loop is CASTPGTSTTRTGELFF. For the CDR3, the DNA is TGTGCCAGCACGCCGGGGACATCAACAACCCGGACCGGGGAGCTGTTTTTT. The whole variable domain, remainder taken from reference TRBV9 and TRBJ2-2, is DSGVTQTPKHLITATGQRVTLRCSPRSGDLSVYWYQQSLDQGLQFLIQYYNGEERAKGNILERFSAQQFPDLHSELNLSSLELGDSALYFCASTPGTSTTRTGELFFGEGSRLTVL.

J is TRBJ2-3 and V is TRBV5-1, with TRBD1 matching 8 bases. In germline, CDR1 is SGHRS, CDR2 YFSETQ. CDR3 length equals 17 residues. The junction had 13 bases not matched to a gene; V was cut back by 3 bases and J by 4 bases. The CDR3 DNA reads TGCGCCAGCAGCTCATCCCAGGGGGCGCGTGGCGCAGATACGCAGTATTTT. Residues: CASSSSQGARGADTQYF.

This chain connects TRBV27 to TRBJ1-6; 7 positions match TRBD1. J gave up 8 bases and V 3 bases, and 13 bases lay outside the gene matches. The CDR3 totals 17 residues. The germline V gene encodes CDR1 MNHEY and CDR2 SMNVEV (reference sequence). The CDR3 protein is CASSFREGAGTYSPLHF. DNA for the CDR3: TGTGCCAGCAGTTTTCGCGAGGGGGCAGGGACCTATTCACCCCTCCACTTT.

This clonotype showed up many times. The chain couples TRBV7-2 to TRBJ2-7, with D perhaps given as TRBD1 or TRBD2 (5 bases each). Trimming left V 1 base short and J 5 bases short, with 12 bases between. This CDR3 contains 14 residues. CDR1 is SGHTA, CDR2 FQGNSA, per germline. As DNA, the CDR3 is TGTGCCAGCAGCTTAGGAGGGGTCCAGGACGAGCAGTACTTC. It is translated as CASSLGGVQDEQYF.

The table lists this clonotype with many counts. The CDR3: CATSRGDEQFF. The CDR3 DNA follows: TGTGCCACCAGTAGAGGCGATGAGCAGTTCTTC. The V call is TRBV24-1, the J call TRBJ2-1; no definite D call. CDR1 and CDR2 (germline): KGHDR, SFDVKD. V was trimmed by 6 bases and J by 8 bases, leaving 7 bases between them. The CDR3 loop spans 11 amino acids.

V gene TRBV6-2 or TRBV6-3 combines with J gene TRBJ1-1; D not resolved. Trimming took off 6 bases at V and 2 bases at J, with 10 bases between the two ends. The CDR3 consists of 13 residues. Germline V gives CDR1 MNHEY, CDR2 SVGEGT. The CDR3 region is CASRLLGNTEAFF. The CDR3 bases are TGTGCCAGCAGGTTGTTGGGAAACACTGAAGCTTTCTTT.

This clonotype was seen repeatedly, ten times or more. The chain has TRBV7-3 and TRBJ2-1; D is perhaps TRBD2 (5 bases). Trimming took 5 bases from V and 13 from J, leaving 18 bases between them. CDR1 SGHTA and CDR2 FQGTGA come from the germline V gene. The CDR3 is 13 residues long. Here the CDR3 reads CASSPTRALGQFF. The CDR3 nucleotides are TGTGCCAGCAGCCCAACCCGAGCACTAGGCCAGTTCTTC.

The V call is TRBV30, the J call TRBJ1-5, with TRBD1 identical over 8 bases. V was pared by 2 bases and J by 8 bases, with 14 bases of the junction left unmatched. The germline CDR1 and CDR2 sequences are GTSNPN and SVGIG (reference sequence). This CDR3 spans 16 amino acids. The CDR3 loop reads CAWSPPGTGWVKPQHF. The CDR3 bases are TGTGCCTGGAGTCCACCCGGGACAGGTTGGGTGAAGCCCCAGCATTTT. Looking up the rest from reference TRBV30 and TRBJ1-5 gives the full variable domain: SQTIHQWPATLVQPVGSPLSLECTVEGTSNPNLYWYRQAAGRGLQLLFYSVGIGQISSEVPQNLSASRPQDRQFILSSKKLLLSDSGFYLCAWSPPGTGWVKPQHFGDGTRLSIL.

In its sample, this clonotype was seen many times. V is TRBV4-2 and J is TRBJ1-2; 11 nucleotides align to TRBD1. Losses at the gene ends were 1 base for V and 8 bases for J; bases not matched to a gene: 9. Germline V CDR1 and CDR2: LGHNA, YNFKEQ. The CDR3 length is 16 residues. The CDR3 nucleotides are TGTGCCAGCAGCCAAGCGGGACAGGGGGTTTTAGGGGGCTACACCTTC. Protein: CASSQAGQGVLGGYTF.

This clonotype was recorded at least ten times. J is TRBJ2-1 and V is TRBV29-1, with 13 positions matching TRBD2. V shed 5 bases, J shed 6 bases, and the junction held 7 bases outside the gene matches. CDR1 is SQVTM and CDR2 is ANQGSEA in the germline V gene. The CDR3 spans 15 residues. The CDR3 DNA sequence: TGCAGCGTTAGACTAGCGGGGGGCCGAAGCAATGAGCAGTTCTTC. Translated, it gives CSVRLAGGRSNEQFF.

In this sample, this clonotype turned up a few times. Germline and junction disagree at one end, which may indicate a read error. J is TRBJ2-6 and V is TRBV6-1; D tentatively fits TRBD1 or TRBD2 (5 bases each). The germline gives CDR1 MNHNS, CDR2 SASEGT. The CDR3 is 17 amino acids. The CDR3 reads CAIKAETAFSGANVRTF. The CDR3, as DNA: TGTGCCATCAAAGCGGAGACGGCGTTCTCTGGGGCCAACGTCCGGACTTTC.

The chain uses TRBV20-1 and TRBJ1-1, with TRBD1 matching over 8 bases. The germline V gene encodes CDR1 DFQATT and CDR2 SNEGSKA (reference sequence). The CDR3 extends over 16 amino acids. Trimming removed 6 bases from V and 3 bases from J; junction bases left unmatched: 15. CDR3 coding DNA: TGCAGTGCCACCTTTGCAGGGGGCGCCGGGGACACTGAAGCTTTCTTT. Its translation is CSATFAGGAGDTEAFF.

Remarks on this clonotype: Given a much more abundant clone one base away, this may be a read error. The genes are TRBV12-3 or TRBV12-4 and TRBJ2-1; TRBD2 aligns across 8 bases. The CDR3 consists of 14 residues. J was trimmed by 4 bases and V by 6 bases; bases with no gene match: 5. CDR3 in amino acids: CASRFKRGYNEQFF. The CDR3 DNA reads TGTGCCAGCAGGTTCAAGCGGGGGTACAATGAGCAGTTCTTC.

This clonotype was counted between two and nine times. The CDR3 DNA reads as TGTGCCATCAGTGGGCGACAGGGGGCAAACACCGGGGAGCTGTTTTTT. It specifies CAISGRQGANTGELFF. The V call is TRBV10-3, the J call TRBJ2-2, with 10 bases fitting TRBD1. After removal of 4 bases from V and 2 bases from J, the junction contained 4 bases not matched to a gene. This CDR3 is built from 16 residues. Germline CDR1 and CDR2: ENHRY and SYGVKD.